The following is a TCR beta chain sequence with its context. This entry comes from a study of blood T cell repertoires in COVID-19. Study in general: In each case, the material was cDNA or gDNA derived from T cells, B-cell-depleted T cells, or PBMCs.

Method: immunoSEQ multiplex PCR; TCRdb's copy keeps in-frame clones and lacks some. The table records about 120,000 clones, approximately 84% of them present only once. Germline V gene sequence: CDR1 SEHNR, CDR2 FQNEAQ (reference sequence). Trimming took 2 bases from V and 4 from J; bases not matched to a gene: 6. The CDR3 covers 15 residues. Material: peripheral blood. This receptor was taken from a man between 70 and 80 years old with active or convalescent COVID-19. This chain joins TRBV7-9 and TRBJ2-3; 7 bases fit TRBD2. The CDR3 coding sequence is TGTGCCAGCAGCTTAAGGGGCAGCGGGGCAGATACGCAGTATTTT. Its translation: CASSLRGSGADTQYF.